The 25 T cell receptor beta chains given below trace back to one sample, sequenced in a study of patients and donors after allogeneic stem cell transplantation. In TCRdb, the RT-PCR reads were re-called with MiXCR into one record per CDR3 protein. Of roughly 880,000 distinct CDR3 sequences listed, more than 15% were seen once; the top ten hold around 6%. Specimen: blood, either unsorted or a sorted T cell fraction (not recorded which). These receptors were obtained from a human donor who was either an allogeneic HSCT recipient or a stem cell or donor lymphocyte infusion donor (not recorded which). It is not recorded whose cells these are; they may come from a transplant donor.

The chain combines TRBV7-2 with TRBJ2-5, with D possibly matching TRBD2 (6 bases). The CDR3 runs to 12 residues. Trimming shortened V by 5 bases and J by 8 bases, and 12 bases separated the two germline ends. CDR1 and CDR2 from the germline V gene are SGHTA and FQGNSA. Here the CDR3 reads CASSGGVRTQYF. The CDR3 DNA is TGTGCCAGCAGCGGAGGGGTCCGTACCCAGTACTTC.

The CDR3 nucleotides are TGTGCCAGCAGCTTGTCTCCCCGCCGGGGGCAAGCTGAGCAGTTCTTC. It specifies CASSLSPRRGQAEQFF. The rearrangement uses TRBV5-6 and TRBJ2-1, with D perhaps TRBD1 or TRBD2 (6 bases each). In germline, CDR1 is SGHDT, CDR2 YYEEEE. V was cut by 1 base and J by 9 bases, with 20 bases left in between. CDR3 length: 16 residues.

The rearrangement uses TRBV20-1 and TRBJ2-3, with TRBD2 identical over 11 bases. The CDR3 covers 16 residues. V gave up 4 bases and J gave up 1 base; unmatched junction bases: 7. Germline CDR1 DFQATT, CDR2 SNEGSKA (reference sequence). The CDR3 sequence is CSATLLAGEGTDTQYF. The CDR3 DNA is TGCAGTGCTACTTTACTAGCGGGAGAGGGCACAGATACGCAGTATTTT.

This clonotype was picked up a small number of times. This chain links TRBV5-1 with TRBJ1-6; D gene unclear. The CDR3 has 13 amino acids. V dropped 4 bases and J dropped 8 bases, with 10 bases sitting between them. The germline V gene has CDR1 SGHRS and CDR2 YFSETQ. CDR3 in amino acids: CASSNQEDSPLHF. CDR3 sequence (DNA): TGCGCCAGCAGCAACCAAGAGGATTCACCCCTCCACTTT.

In this sample, this clonotype turned up a few times. The V call is TRBV12-3 or TRBV12-4, the J call TRBJ1-3; D may be TRBD1 (6 bases). The V end was cut by 5 bases, the J end by 4 bases, with 12 bases between. The CDR3 is 14 amino acids. This CDR3 reads CASSPGQTGNTIYF. The CDR3 DNA sequence: TGTGCCAGCAGTCCCGGACAGACCGGAAACACCATATATTTT.

In its sample, this clonotype was seen many times. The chain is built from TRBV11-2 and TRBJ1-6; 7 positions match TRBD1. This CDR3 is 14 amino acids long. With 3 bases clipped from V and 10 bases from J, the junction kept 6 bases outside the gene matches. Germline V lookup: CDR1 SGHAT, CDR2 FQNNGV. CDR3 in DNA: TGTGCCAGCAGCTTTACAGGGGTGAGGTCACCCCTCCACTTT. Translating it yields CASSFTGVRSPLHF.

This clonotype was picked up many times. This rearrangement joins TRBV12-3 or TRBV12-4 to TRBJ1-2; unclear D gene. Deletions cut 5 bases from V and 8 bases from J, with 21 bases between. This CDR3 has 15 residues. The CDR3 DNA sequence: TGTGCCAGCAGTCTCGGCTGGGTGGAACAACAGGGCTACACCTTC. It codes for CASSLGWVEQQGYTF.

This clonotype was recorded a few times. The genes are TRBV28 and TRBJ1-2; 8 bases line up with TRBD1. The CDR3 runs 13 residues. With 6 bases clipped from V and 8 bases from J, the junction kept 8 bases outside the gene matches. CDR1 is MDHEN, CDR2 SYDVKM, per germline. In nucleotides, the CDR3 is TGTGCCAGCAGCTCACAGGGGGTGTACGGCTACACCTTC. This encodes CASSSQGVYGYTF.

Only a few counts were recorded for this clonotype. The rearrangement links TRBV7-9 to TRBJ2-7; 9 nucleotides match TRBD1. The V segment lost 6 bases and the J segment 2 bases; nucleotides outside the gene matches: 5. The CDR3 totals 14 residues. Per the germline V gene, CDR1 is SEHNR and CDR2 is FQNEAQ (reference sequence). For the CDR3, the DNA is TGTGCCAGCAGACGGACAGGGGAGACCTACGAGCAGTACTTC. Its protein is CASRRTGETYEQYF.

The chain employs TRBV7-9 and TRBJ1-1; unclear D gene. The CDR3 is 9 residues long. CDR1 is SEHNR, CDR2 FQNEAQ, per germline (reference sequence). V was trimmed by 11 bases and J by 4 bases, leaving 5 bases between them. This CDR3 reads CAWGTEAFF. CDR3 sequence (DNA): TGTGCCTGGGGCACTGAAGCTTTCTTT.

This clonotype was seen just once. The chain carries TRBV7-9 and TRBJ2-3; D possibly corresponds to TRBD2 (5 bases). Trimming shortened V by 2 bases and J by 4 bases, and 10 bases separated the two germline ends. Germline CDR1 SEHNR, CDR2 FQNEAQ (reference sequence). This CDR3 region has 14 residues. The chain's CDR3 is CASSLSLGADTQYF. The CDR3 bases are TGTGCCAGCAGCTTATCATTGGGAGCAGATACGCAGTATTTT.

This clonotype was detected many times. CDR3 in amino acids: CASSRFAGMGEKLFF. The CDR3, as DNA: TGCGCCAGCAGCCGATTCGCAGGGATGGGAGAAAAACTGTTTTTT. The chain couples TRBV4-1 to TRBJ1-4; D is possibly TRBD1 (5 bases). Germline loops: CDR1 MGHRA, CDR2 YSYEKL. The CDR3 consists of 15 residues. V was pared by 4 bases and J by 8 bases, with 17 bases between.

In its sample, this clonotype was seen a few times. The rearrangement links TRBV6-5 to TRBJ2-5; D is unresolved. Trimming took off 0 bases at V and 8 bases at J, with 13 bases between the two ends. CDR1 and CDR2 (germline): MNHEY, SVGAGI. This CDR3 is 14 amino acids long. This CDR3 reads CASSYSLGVSTQYF. In DNA, the CDR3 is TGTGCCAGCAGTTACTCCCTTGGGGTGTCTACCCAGTACTTC.

V gene TRBV12-3 or TRBV12-4 combines with J gene TRBJ2-3; the D gene is possibly TRBD2 (7 bases). CDR3 length equals 13 residues. V was trimmed by 10 bases and J by 2 bases, leaving 13 bases between them. The chain's CDR3 is CATKGGYTDTQYF. The CDR3 coding sequence is TGTGCCACCAAGGGGGGGTACACAGATACGCAGTATTTT.

This clonotype came up a few times. CDR3 protein: CASRKDSSQNQPQHF. CDR3 bases: TGTGCCAGCAGAAAGGACAGCTCTCAAAATCAGCCCCAGCATTTT. The chain recombines TRBV12-3 or TRBV12-4 with TRBJ1-5; possible D gene TRBD1, 6 bases. The CDR3 has 15 amino acids. Trimming left V 6 bases short and J 4 bases short, with 16 bases between.

The chain combines TRBV6-1 with TRBJ1-1; a possible D gene is TRBD1 (6 bases). Between the trimmed V and J ends, which lost 6 bases and 5 bases, there was a span of 16 bases. The CDR3 runs 14 residues. CDR1 is MNHNS and CDR2 is SASEGT in the germline V gene. The CDR3, as DNA: TGTGCCAGCAGCCCTAAACAGGGAATAACTGAAGCTTTCTTT. Amino acid sequence: CASSPKQGITEAFF.

The chain has TRBV7-9 and TRBJ1-1; D may be TRBD1 (6 bases). The CDR3 has 14 amino acids. The V and J ends lost 1 base and 6 bases respectively, with 12 bases between them. Germline assignment: CDR1 SEHNR and CDR2 FQNEAQ (reference sequence). The CDR3 sequence: CASSLGQGMPEAFF. The CDR3 nucleotides are TGTGCCAGCAGCTTAGGCCAGGGGATGCCTGAAGCTTTCTTT.

This clonotype has more than one count but fewer than ten. The chain is built from TRBV10-3 and TRBJ1-1; D is unresolved. Germline V lookup: CDR1 ENHRY, CDR2 SYGVKD. The length of the CDR3 is 12 residues. Trimming removed 3 bases at V and 5 bases at J, with 7 bases between. The CDR3 here is CAISDSGTEAFF. CDR3 nucleotides: TGTGCCATCAGTGACAGTGGGACTGAAGCTTTCTTT.

This clonotype appeared many times. The gene calls are TRBV2 and TRBJ1-1, with 9 nucleotides matching TRBD1. The CDR3 totals 16 residues. J was trimmed by 0 bases and V by 6 bases; bases with no gene match: 8. CDR1 is SNHLY and CDR2 is FYNNEI in the germline V gene. This chain's CDR3 is CASSQDRGDMNTEAFF. In DNA form, the CDR3 reads TGTGCCAGCAGCCAGGACAGGGGAGATATGAACACTGAAGCTTTCTTT.

The rearrangement uses TRBV21-1 and TRBJ1-2. TRBV21-1 is classified as a pseudogene. The CDR3 is 16 amino acids. The CDR3 nucleotides read TGTGCCAGCAGCCACCACCCAGGGGAGGGTGACTATGGCTACACCTTC. The encoded protein is CASSHHPGEGDYGYTF.

The CDR3 region is CASSQEQFYGYTF. CDR3 in DNA: TGTGCCAGCAGCCAAGAACAGTTCTATGGCTACACCTTC. J is TRBJ1-2 and V is TRBV14; no clear D gene. Germline values: CDR1 SGHDN, CDR2 FVKESK. The CDR3 sequence is 13 residues long. V was shortened by 0 bases and J by 4 bases, with 6 bases between the two germline ends.

The V call is TRBV5-1, the J call TRBJ2-5, with 8 nucleotides matching TRBD2. The germline CDR1 and CDR2 sequences are SGHRS and YFSETQ. The V segment lost 3 bases and the J segment 4 bases; nucleotides outside the gene matches: 11. This CDR3 has 16 amino acids. CDR3 sequence reads: CASSSSGHSGRETQYF. The CDR3 DNA sequence: TGCGCCAGCAGCTCTTCGGGTCACAGCGGGAGAGAGACCCAGTACTTC.

This clonotype was counted once. The gene calls are TRBV6-1 and TRBJ1-2; D is unclear. The CDR3 has 12 amino acids. CDR1 is MNHNS, CDR2 SASEGT, per germline. The ends were cut back, 3 bases at V and 8 bases at J, with 10 bases in the middle. The CDR3 protein is CASSESAPGYTF. CDR3 bases: TGTGCCAGCAGTGAGTCGGCCCCGGGCTACACCTTC.

The V and J genes are TRBV4-1 and TRBJ2-1; 7 nucleotides agree with TRBD2. CDR3 length: 13 amino acids. Unmatched junction bases numbered 11, after V lost 3 bases and J lost 15 bases. Germline CDR1 MGHRA, CDR2 YSYEKL. In DNA, the CDR3 is TGCGCCAGCAGCCAGGGCACCGGACTAGGACCGTTCTTC. It yields the protein CASSQGTGLGPFF.

This CDR3 reads CASRNPPGAANEKLFF. CDR3 DNA: TGTGCCAGCAGAAACCCTCCCGGGGCTGCTAATGAAAAACTGTTTTTT. This chain joins TRBV12-3 or TRBV12-4 and TRBJ1-4, with D perhaps TRBD1 (5 bases). The CDR3 spans 16 residues. Trimming took 6 bases from V and 3 from J, leaving 17 bases between them.